A selection of T cell receptor beta chains follows, all from one sample in a study of blood T cell repertoires in COVID-19. The protocol was immunoSEQ multiplex PCR, while the TCRdb copy is restricted to in-frame clones and leaves out a portion. The data hold 57,000 or so clones, with 85% to 90% observed a single time. The sample comprised peripheral blood. These TCRs come from a woman aged 45-59 years with active or convalescent COVID-19. Each CDR3 is given with its conserved first and last residue. Fields, in order: D gene, J gene, V gene, CDR3 length, clone size, CDR3 DNA, CDR3 protein. D genes are given only for firm matches. Not all rows give a size; the values are once, few, many and, for expanded clones, a class.

>.|TRBJ1-4|TRBV4-1|15|once
TGCGCCAGCAGCCAGGGTCCGGGGGGCGGTGAAAAACTGTTTTTT
CASSQGPGGGEKLFF
>.|TRBJ1-5|TRBV27|14|.
TGTGCCAGCAGTTTGTGGGGGGGCAATCAGCCCCAGCATTTT
CASSLWGGNQPQHF
>.|TRBJ1-1|TRBV10-2|14|.
TGCGCCAGCAGTGACCGGGATCTGGGAACTGAAGCTTTCTTT
CASSDRDLGTEAFF
>.|TRBJ2-7|TRBV12-5|14|.
TGTGCTAGTGGCGCCGGAACAGGGCGAGGCGAGCAGTACTTC
CASGAGTGRGEQYF
>TRBD2|TRBJ2-1|TRBV5-1|15|once
TGCGCCAGCAGCAAGCTAGCGGGAGGTTGGGATGAGCAGTTCTTC
CASSKLAGGWDEQFF
>TRBD2|TRBJ2-7|TRBV7-6|15|.
TGTGCCAGCAGCCCAGGACTAGCGGGAGTAGGCGAGCAGTACTTC
CASSPGLAGVGEQYF
>TRBD1|TRBJ1-1|TRBV5-1|13|once
TGCGCCAGCAGCTCCAGGGGGGACACTGAAGCTTTCTTT
CASSSRGDTEAFF
>.|TRBJ1-2|TRBV19|17|.
TGTGCCAGTAGTATAGATGCTCCCTTCAGGGGCCCGAATGGCTACACCTTC
CASSIDAPFRGPNGYTF
>TRBD1|TRBJ1-2|TRBV19|14|.
TGTGCCGCGTCACCAGGGGGGACCTTCTATGGCTACACCTTC
CAASPGGTFYGYTF
>.|TRBJ1-2|TRBV9|14|.
TGTGCCAGCAGCGATTCCAGGGCAGGCTATGGCTACACCTTC
CASSDSRAGYGYTF
>TRBD1|TRBJ1-1|TRBV5-1|15|.
TGCGCCAGCAGCTTATTCACAGGGGCGGACACTGAAGCTTTCTTT
CASSLFTGADTEAFF
>TRBD2|TRBJ2-1|TRBV5-1|15|.
TGCGCCAGCAGCTTGAGTCGGGAGGCGCACAATGAGCAGTTCTTC
CASSLSREAHNEQFF
>.|TRBJ2-2|TRBV6-5|15|.
TGTGCCAGCAGTTACTCAGGGAGTAATACCGGGGAGCTGTTTTTT
CASSYSGSNTGELFF
>TRBD1|TRBJ2-2|TRBV19|15|.
TGTGCCAGTAGCCGTGGACAGGGCGGCACCGGGGAGCTGTTTTTT
CASSRGQGGTGELFF
>TRBD2|TRBJ2-7|TRBV5-1|14|.
TGCGCCAGCAGTGGTAGCGGGATCTCCTACGAGCAGTACTTC
CASSGSGISYEQYF
>TRBD2|TRBJ2-1|TRBV4-1|16|.
TGCGCCAGCAGCCCCGGGACTAGCGGGAGGGCCCATGAGCAGTTCTTC
CASSPGTSGRAHEQFF
>.|TRBJ1-2|TRBV7-9|13|.
TGTGCCAGCAGCTCTGGAGACGACTATGGCTACACCTTC
CASSSGDDYGYTF
>.|TRBJ1-1|TRBV29-1|14|.
TGCAGCGTTGCGAGGATGACAGGGAACACTGAAGCTTTCTTT
CSVARMTGNTEAFF